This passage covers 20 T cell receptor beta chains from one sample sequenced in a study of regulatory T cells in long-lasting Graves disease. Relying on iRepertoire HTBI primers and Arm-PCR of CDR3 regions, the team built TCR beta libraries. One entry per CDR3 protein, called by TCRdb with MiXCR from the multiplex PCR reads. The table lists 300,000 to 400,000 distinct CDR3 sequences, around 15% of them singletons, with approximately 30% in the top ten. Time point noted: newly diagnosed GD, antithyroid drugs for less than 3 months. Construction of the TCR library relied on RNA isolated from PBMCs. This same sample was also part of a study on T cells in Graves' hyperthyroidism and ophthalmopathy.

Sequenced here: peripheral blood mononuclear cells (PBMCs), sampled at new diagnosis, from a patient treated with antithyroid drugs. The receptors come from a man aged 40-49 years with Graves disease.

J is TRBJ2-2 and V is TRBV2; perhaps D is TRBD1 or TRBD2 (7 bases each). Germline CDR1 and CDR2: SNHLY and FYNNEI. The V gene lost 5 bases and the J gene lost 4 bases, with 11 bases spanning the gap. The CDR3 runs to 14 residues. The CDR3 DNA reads TGTGCCAGCAGTCGCAGGGGGGGCACCGGGGAGCTGTTTTTT. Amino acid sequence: CASSRRGGTGELFF.

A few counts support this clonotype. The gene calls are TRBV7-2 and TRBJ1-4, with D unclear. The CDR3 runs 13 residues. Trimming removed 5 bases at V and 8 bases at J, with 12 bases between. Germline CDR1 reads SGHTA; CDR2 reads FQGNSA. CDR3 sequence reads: CASSPAGNEKLFF. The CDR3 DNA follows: TGTGCCAGCAGCCCGGCCGGGAACGAAAAACTGTTTTTT.

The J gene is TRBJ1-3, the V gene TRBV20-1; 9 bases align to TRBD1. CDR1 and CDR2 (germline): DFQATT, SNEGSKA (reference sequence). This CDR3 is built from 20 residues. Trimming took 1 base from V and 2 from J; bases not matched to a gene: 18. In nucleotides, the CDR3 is TGCAGTGCTAGAGGTACCTCCGGGACAGGGAAACAGACGGCTGGAAACACCATATATTTT. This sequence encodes CSARGTSGTGKQTAGNTIYF.

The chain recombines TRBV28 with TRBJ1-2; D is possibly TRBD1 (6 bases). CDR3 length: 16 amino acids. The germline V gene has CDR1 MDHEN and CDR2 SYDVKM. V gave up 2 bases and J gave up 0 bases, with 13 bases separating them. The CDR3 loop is CASSLPYGQTNYGYTF. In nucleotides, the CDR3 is TGTGCCAGCAGTTTACCCTATGGACAGACTAACTATGGCTACACCTTC.

The CDR3 DNA reads as TGTGCCAGCAGTTTGGAACGTAGGGCGTCCGAGCAGTACTTC. Protein sequence: CASSLERRASEQYF. The rearrangement links TRBV28 to TRBJ2-7, with unresolved D. The CDR3 loop spans 14 amino acids. Per germline, CDR1 MDHEN and CDR2 SYDVKM. V dropped 3 bases and J dropped 6 bases, with 15 bases sitting between them.

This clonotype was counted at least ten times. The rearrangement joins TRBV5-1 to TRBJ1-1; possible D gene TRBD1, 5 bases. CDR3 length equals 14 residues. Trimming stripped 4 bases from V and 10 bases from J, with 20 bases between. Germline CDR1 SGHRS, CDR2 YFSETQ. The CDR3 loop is CASSARGPEVGAFF. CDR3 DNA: TGCGCCAGCAGCGCCCGGGGCCCTGAGGTTGGAGCTTTCTTT.

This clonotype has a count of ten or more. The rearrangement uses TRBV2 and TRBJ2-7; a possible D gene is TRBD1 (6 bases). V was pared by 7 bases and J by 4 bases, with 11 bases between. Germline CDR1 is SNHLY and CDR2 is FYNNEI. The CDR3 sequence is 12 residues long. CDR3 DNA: TGTGCCAGCACCAGGGGTGCTTACGAGCAGTACTTC. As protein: CASTRGAYEQYF.

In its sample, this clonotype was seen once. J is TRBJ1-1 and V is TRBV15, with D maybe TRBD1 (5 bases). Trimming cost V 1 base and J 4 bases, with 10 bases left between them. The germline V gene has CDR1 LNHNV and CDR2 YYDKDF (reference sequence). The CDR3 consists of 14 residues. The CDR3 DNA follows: TGTGCCACCAGCAGAGTCCGGGGGGGCACTGAAGCTTTCTTT. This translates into CATSRVRGGTEAFF. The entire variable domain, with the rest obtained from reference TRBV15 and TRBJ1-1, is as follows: DAMVIQNPRYQVTQFGKPVTLSCSQTLNHNVMYWYQQKSSQAPKLLFHYYDKDFNNEADTPDNFQSRRPNTSFCFLDIRSPGLGDTAMYLCATSRVRGGTEAFFGQGTRLTVV.

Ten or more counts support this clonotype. The CDR3 DNA reads as TGTGCCAGCAGCCTAGACAGGGACGGGGAGACCCAGTACTTC. Translated, it gives CASSLDRDGETQYF. The chain links TRBV7-9 to TRBJ2-5; 7 nucleotides match TRBD1. V trimming: 5 bases; J trimming: 5 bases; junction bases outside the gene matches: 8. The germline CDR1 and CDR2 sequences are SEHNR and FQNEAQ (reference sequence). There are 14 residues in the CDR3.

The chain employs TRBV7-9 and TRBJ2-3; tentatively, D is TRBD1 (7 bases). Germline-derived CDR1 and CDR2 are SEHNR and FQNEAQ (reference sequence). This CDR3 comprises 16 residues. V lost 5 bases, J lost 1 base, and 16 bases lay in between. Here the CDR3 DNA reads TGTGCCAGCAGCCTCCGACAGGGACTCCGCACAGATACGCAGTATTTT. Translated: CASSLRQGLRTDTQYF.

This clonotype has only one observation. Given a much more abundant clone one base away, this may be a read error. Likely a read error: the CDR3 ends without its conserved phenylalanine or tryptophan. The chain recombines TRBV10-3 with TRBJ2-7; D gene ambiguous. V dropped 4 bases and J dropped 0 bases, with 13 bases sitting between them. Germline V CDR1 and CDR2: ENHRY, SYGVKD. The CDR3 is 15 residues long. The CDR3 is CAISAFESSSYEQYS. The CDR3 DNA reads TGTGCCATCAGTGCATTCGAGAGCAGCTCCTACGAGCAGTACTCC.

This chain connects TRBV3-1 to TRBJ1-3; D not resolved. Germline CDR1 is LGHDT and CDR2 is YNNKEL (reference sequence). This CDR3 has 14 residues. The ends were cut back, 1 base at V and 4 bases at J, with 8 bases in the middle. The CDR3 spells CASSQAWGGNTIYF. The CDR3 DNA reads TGTGCCAGCAGCCAAGCCTGGGGAGGAAACACCATATATTTT.

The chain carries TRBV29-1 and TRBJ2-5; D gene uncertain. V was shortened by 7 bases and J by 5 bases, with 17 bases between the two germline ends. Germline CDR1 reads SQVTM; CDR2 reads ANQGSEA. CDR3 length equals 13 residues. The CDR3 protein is CSGLPAGLETQYF. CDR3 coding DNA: TGCAGCGGTCTCCCGGCAGGTTTGGAGACCCAGTACTTC.

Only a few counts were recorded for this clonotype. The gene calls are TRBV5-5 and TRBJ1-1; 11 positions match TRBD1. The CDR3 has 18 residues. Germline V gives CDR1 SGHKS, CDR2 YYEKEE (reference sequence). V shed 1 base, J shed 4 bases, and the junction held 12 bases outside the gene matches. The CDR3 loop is CASSLKGTGGRSITEAFF. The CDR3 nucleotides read TGTGCCAGCAGCTTGAAGGGGACAGGGGGTCGGTCAATCACTGAAGCTTTCTTT.

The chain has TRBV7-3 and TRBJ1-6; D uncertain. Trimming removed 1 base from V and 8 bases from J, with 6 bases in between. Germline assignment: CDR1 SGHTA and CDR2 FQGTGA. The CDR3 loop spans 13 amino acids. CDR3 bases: TGTGCCAGCAGCTTAAACCTCTATTCACCCCTCCACTTT. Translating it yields CASSLNLYSPLHF. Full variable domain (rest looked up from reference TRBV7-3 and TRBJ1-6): GAGVSQTPSNKVTEKGKYVELRCDPISGHTALYWYRQSLGQGPEFLIYFQGTGAADDSGLPNDRFFAVRPEGSVSTLKIQRTERGDSAVYLCASSLNLYSPLHFGNGTRLTVT.

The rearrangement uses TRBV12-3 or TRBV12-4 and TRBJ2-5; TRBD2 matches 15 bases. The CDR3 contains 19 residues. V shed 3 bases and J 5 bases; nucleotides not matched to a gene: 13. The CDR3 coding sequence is TGTGCCAGCAGTTTCAAGTCCTTGGGACTAGCGGGGGGACTTGAGACCCAGTACTTC. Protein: CASSFKSLGLAGGLETQYF.

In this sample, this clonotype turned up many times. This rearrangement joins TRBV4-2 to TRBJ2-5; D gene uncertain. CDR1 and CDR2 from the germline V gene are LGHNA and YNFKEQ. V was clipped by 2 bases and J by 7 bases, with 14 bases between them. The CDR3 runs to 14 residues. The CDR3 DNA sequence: TGTGCCAGCAGCCAACCTGGATCGGAAGGGACCCAGTACTTC. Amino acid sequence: CASSQPGSEGTQYF.

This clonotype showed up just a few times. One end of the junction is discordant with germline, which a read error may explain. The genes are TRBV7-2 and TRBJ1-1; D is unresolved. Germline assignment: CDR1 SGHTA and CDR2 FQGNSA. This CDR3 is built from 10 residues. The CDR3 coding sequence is TGTGCCAGCAGCTTTACTGAGGCTTTCTTT. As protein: CASSFTEAFF.

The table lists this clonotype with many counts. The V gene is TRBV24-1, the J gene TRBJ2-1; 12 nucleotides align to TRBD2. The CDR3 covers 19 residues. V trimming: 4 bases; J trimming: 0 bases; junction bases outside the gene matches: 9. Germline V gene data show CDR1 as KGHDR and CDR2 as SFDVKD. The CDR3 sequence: CATSEALAGGSSSYNEQFF. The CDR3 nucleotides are TGTGCCACCAGTGAAGCACTAGCGGGGGGCTCGAGCTCCTACAATGAGCAGTTCTTC.

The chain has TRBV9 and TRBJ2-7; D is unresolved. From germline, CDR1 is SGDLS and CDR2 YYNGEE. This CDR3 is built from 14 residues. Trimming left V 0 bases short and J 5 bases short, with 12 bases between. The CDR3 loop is CASSVGVGNHEQYF. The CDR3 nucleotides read TGTGCCAGCAGCGTAGGGGTTGGGAACCACGAGCAGTACTTC. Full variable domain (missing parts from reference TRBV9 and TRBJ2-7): DSGVTQTPKHLITATGQRVTLRCSPRSGDLSVYWYQQSLDQGLQFLIQYYNGEERAKGNILERFSAQQFPDLHSELNLSSLELGDSALYFCASSVGVGNHEQYFGPGTRLTVT.